This TCR beta chain was recovered during a study of cytomegalovirus exposure and HLA in healthy donors. Study-wide findings and caveats: Later examination showed HLA-associated TCR beta chains had greater clonal expansion than equally common others. A link between a missense DCLRE1C variant and TCR beta V- and J-gene trimming emerged from a later analysis. An assumption of roughly uniform sequencing depth across donors underlay the presence/absence analyses. The investigators catalogued 150 to 200 TCR beta chains as cytomegalovirus-associated.

In the PCR, 60 Vbeta and 13 Jbeta primers were used. Generated by immunoSEQ multiplex PCR, the TCRdb table keeps only in-frame clones and is missing some. Among some 110,000 clones listed, over 70% were seen once. A remark on this clone: Its cognate antigen is unknown.

The receptor was isolated from a woman aged 45-60 years in good health and CMV-seropositive. Sequenced sample: PBMCs.

As DNA, the CDR3 is TGCAGCGTTCGGCTAGTCTCTCTTGTGACCCAGTACTTC. This encodes CSVRLVSLVTQYF. The J gene is TRBJ2-7, the V gene TRBV29-1; D remains unclear. Near its end, the DNA agrees better with TRBJ2-5, so the J call may be wrong. Germline V lookup: CDR1 SQVTM, CDR2 ANQGSEA. The CDR3 has 13 amino acids.